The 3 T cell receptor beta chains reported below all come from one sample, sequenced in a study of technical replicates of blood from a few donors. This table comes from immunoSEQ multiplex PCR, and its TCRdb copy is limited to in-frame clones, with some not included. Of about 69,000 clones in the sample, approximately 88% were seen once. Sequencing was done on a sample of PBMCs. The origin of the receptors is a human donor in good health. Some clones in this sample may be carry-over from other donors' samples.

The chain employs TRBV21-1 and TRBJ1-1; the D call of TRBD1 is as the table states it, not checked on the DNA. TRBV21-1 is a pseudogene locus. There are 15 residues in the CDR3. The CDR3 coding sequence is TGTGCCAGCCCCAAAGAGCGGACAGGGAACACTGAAGCTTTCTTT. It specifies CASPKERTGNTEAFF.

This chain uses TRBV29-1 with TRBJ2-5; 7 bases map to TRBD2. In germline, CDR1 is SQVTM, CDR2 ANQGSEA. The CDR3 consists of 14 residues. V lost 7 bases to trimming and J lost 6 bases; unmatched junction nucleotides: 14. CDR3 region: CSARESGETQTQYF. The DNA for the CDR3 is TGCAGCGCCCGGGAGAGCGGGGAGACGCAGACCCAGTACTTC.

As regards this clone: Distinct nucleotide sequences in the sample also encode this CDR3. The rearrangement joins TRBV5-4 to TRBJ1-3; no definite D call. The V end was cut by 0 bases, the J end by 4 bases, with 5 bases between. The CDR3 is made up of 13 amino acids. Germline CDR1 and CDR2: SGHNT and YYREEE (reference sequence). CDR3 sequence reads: CASSLAGGNTIYF. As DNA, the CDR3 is TGTGCCAGCAGCTTGGCCGGGGGAAACACCATATATTTT.